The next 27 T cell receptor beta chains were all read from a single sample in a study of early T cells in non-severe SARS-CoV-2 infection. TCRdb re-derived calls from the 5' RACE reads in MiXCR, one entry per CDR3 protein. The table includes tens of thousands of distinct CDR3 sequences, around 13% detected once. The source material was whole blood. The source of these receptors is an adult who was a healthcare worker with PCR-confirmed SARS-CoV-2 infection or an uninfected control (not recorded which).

CDR3 DNA sequence: TGTGCCAGCAGCGCAGGACAGGGCAGCGAGGGCAATCAGCCCCAGCATTTT. It encodes CASSAGQGSEGNQPQHF. The chain uses TRBV9 and TRBJ1-5; 8 nucleotides align to TRBD1. J was trimmed by 2 bases and V by 3 bases; bases with no gene match: 10. Germline V gene sequence: CDR1 SGDLS, CDR2 YYNGEE. The CDR3 has 17 residues.

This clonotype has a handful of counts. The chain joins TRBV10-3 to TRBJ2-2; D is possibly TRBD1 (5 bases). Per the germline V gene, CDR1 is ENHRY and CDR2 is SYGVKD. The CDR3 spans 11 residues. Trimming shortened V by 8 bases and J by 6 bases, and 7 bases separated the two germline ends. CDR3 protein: CAILGAGELFF. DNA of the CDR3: TGTGCCATCCTAGGGGCCGGGGAGCTGTTTTTT.

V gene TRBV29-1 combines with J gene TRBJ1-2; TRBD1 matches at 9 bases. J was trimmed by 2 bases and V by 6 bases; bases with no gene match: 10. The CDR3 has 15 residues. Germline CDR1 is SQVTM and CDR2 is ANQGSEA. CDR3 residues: CSVRDRAVSNYGYTF. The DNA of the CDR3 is TGCAGCGTCCGGGACAGGGCAGTTTCCAACTATGGCTACACCTTC.

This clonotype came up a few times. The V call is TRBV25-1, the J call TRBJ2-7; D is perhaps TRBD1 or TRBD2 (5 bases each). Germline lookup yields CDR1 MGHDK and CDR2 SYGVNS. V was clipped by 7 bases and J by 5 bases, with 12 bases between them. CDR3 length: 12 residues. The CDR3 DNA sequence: TGTGCCAGCAATGAGGGGCGACACGAGCAGTACTTC. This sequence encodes CASNEGRHEQYF.

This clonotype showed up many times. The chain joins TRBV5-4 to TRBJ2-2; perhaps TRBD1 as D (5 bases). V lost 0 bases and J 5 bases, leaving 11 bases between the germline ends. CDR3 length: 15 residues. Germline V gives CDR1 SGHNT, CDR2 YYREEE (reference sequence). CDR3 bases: TGTGCCAGCAGCTTGGGGCAGGGAATAACCGGGGAGCTGTTTTTT. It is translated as CASSLGQGITGELFF.

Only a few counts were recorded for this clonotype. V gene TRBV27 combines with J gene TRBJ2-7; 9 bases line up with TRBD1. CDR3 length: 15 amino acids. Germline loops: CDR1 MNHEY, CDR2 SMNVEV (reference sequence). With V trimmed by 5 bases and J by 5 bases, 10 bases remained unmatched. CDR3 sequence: CASSPRWTGAHEQYF. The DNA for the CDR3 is TGTGCCAGCAGTCCCCGCTGGACAGGGGCCCACGAGCAGTACTTC.

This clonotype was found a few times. CDR3 coding DNA: TGTGCCAGCGTCCCCGGACTAGCGAACAATGAGCAGTTCTTC. This translates into CASVPGLANNEQFF. The chain uses TRBV18 and TRBJ2-1, with 9 bases that match TRBD2. The CDR3 covers 14 residues. Looked up from germline, CDR1 is KGHSH and CDR2 is LQKENI. With 8 bases clipped from V and 5 bases from J, the junction kept 7 bases outside the gene matches.

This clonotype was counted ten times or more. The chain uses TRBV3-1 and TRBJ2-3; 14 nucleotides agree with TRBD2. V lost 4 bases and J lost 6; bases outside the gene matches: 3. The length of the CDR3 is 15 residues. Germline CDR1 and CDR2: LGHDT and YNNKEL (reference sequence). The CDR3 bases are TGTGCCAGCAGCCTTGGACTAGCGGGGGGCGATACGCAGTATTTT. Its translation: CASSLGLAGGDTQYF.

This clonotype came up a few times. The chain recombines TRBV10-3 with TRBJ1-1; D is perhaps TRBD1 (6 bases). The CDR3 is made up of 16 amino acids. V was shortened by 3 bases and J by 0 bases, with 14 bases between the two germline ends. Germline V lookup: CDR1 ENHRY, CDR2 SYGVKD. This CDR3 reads CAISDGQNAVNTEAFF. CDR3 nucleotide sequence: TGTGCCATCAGTGACGGACAGAACGCTGTGAACACTGAAGCTTTCTTT.

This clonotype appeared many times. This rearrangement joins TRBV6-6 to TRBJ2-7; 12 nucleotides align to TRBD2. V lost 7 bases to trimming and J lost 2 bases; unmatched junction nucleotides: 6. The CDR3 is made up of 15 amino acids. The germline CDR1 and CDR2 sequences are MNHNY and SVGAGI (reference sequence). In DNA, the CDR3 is TGTGCCAGCACTCCTCTAGCGGGGGGGCCCTACGAGCAGTACTTC. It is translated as CASTPLAGGPYEQYF.

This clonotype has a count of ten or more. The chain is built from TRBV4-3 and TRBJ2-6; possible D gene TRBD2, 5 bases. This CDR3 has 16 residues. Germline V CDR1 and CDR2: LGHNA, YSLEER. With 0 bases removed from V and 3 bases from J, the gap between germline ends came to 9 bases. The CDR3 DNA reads TGCGCCAGCAGCCAAGATCCCCGGGGTGGGGCCAACGTCCTGACTTTC. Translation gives CASSQDPRGGANVLTF.

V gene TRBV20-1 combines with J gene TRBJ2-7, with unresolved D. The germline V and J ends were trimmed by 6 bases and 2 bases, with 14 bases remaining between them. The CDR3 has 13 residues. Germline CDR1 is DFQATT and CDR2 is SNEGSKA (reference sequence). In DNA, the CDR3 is TGCAGTGCGTCCCCCGGGCCCCCCTACGAGCAGTACTTC. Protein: CSASPGPPYEQYF.

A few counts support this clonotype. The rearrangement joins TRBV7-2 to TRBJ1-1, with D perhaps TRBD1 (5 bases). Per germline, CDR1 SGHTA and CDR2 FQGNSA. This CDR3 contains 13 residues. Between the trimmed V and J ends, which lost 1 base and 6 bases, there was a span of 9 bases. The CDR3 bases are TGTGCCAGCAGCTTAGGCAGGGTTGCTGAAGCTTTCTTT. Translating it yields CASSLGRVAEAFF.

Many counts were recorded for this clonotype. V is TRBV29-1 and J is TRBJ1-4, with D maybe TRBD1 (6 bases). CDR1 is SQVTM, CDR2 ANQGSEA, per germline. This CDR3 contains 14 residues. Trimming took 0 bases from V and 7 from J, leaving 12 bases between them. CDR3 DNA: TGCAGCGTTGAAGATCGGACAGTGGGTGAAAAACTGTTTTTT. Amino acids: CSVEDRTVGEKLFF.

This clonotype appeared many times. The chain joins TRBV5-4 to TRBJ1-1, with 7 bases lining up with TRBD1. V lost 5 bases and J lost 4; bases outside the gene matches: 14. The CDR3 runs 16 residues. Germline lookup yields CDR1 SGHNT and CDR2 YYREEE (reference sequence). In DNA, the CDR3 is TGTGCCAGCAGTCGGGACAGCGGGACGATGGGCACTGAAGCTTTCTTT. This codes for CASSRDSGTMGTEAFF. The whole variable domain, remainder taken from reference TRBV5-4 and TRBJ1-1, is ETGVTQSPTHLIKTRGQQVTLRCSSQSGHNTVSWYQQALGQGPQFIFQYYREEENGRGNFPPRFSGLQFPNYSSELNVNALELDDSALYLCASSRDSGTMGTEAFFGQGTRLTVV.

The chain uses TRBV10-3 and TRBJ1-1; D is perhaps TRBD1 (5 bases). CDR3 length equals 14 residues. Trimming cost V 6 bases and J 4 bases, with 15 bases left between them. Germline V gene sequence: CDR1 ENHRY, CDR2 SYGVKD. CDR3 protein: CAISSRGVVTEAFF. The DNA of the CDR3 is TGTGCCATCAGCTCCCGGGGGGTGGTCACTGAAGCTTTCTTT.

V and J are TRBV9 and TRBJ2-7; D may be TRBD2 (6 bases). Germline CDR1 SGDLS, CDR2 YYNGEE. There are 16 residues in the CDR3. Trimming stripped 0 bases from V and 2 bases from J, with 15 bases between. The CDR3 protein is CASSVEVAVTTYEQYF. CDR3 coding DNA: TGTGCCAGCAGCGTAGAAGTAGCGGTCACCACCTACGAGCAGTACTTC.

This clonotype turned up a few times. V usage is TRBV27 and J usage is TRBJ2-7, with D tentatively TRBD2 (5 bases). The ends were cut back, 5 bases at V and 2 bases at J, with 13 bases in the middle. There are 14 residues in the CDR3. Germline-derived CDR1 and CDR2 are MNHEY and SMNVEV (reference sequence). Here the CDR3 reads CASSTTDGTYEQYF. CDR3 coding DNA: TGTGCCAGCAGTACTACAGACGGGACCTACGAGCAGTACTTC.

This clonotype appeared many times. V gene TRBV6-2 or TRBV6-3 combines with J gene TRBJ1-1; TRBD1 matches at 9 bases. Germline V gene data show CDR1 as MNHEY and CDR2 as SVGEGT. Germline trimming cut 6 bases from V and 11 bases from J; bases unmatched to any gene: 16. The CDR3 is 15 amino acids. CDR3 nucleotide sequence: TGTGCCAGCAGGGCTACAGGGGGCCGGATGAAGATGGCTTTCTTT. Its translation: CASRATGGRMKMAFF.

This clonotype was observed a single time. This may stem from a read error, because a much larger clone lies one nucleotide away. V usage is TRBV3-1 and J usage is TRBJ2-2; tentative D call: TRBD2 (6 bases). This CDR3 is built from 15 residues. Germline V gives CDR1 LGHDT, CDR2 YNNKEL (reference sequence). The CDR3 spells CVSSIGGLWTGELFF. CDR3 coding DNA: TGTGTCAGCAGCATCGGGGGACTTTGGACCGGGGAGCTGTTTTTT.

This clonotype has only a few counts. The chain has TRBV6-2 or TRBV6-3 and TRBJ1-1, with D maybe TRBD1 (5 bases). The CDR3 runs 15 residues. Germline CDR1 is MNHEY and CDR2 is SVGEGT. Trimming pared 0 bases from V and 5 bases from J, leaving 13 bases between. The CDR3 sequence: CASSYSRGASTEAFF. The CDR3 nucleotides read TGTGCCAGCAGTTACTCTAGAGGGGCGAGTACTGAAGCTTTCTTT.

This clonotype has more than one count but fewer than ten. The DNA of the CDR3 is TGTGCCACCAGTGATGCAAGACAGGGGAACACCGGGGAGCTGTTTTTT. Protein product: CATSDARQGNTGELFF. The V and J genes are TRBV24-1 and TRBJ2-2; 7 bases map to TRBD1. This CDR3 is 16 amino acids long. Germline assignment: CDR1 KGHDR and CDR2 SFDVKD. V trimming: 3 bases; J trimming: 1 base; junction bases outside the gene matches: 4.

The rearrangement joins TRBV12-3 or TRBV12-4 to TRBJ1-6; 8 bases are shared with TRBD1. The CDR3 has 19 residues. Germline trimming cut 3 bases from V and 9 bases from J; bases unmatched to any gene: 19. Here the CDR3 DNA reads TGTGCCAGCAGTTTTGGGACCGGGACAGGTGGCGGTATTGGTTCACCCCTCCACTTT. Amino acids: CASSFGTGTGGGIGSPLHF.

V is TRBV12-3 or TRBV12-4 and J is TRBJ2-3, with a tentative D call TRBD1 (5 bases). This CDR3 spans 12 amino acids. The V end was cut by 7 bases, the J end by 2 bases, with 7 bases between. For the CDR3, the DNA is TGTGCCAGCAAAGGGGTCACAGATACGCAGTATTTT. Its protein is CASKGVTDTQYF.

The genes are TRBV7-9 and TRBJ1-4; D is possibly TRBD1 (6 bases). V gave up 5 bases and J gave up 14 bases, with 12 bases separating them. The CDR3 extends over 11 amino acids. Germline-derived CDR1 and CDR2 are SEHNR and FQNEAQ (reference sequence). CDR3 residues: CASSPDSYLFF. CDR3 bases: TGTGCCAGCAGCCCGGACAGCTATCTGTTTTTT.

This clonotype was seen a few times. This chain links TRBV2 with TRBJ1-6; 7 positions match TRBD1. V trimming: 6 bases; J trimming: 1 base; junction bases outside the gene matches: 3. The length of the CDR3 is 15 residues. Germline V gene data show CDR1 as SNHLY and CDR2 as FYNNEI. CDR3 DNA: TGTGCCAGCAGAGACAGGGCGTCCTATAATTCACCCCTCCACTTT. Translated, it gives CASRDRASYNSPLHF.

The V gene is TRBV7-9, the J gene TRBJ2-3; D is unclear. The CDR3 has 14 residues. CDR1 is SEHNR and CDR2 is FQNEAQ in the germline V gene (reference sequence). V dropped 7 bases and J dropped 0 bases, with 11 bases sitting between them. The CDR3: CASIPDQSTDTQYF. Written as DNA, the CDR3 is TGTGCCAGCATCCCAGACCAGAGCACAGATACGCAGTATTTT.